This record covers a single TCR beta chain. As for time point: after dendritic cell vaccination, including at tumor progression/relapse. The record originates from a study of glioma-infiltrating T cells after dendritic cell vaccination. On the study more broadly: Dendritic cell vaccine was injected intradermally three times, biweekly.

Generated by immunoSEQ multiplex PCR, the TCRdb table keeps only in-frame clones and is missing some. The sample yields tens of thousands of clones, around 83% seen once. Germline-derived CDR1 and CDR2 are KGHSH and LQKENI. The CDR3 has 18 amino acids. J was trimmed by 6 bases and V by 1 base; bases with no gene match: 14. The sequencing used blood, collected after dendritic cell vaccination. The receptor was derived from a human donor with glioblastoma. The V and J genes are TRBV18 and TRBJ1-2; 10 bases match TRBD1. This chain's CDR3 is CASSPLPTRQGAINGYTF. For the CDR3, the DNA is TGTGCCAGCTCACCACTCCCGACCCGACAGGGGGCTATAAATGGCTACACCTTC.